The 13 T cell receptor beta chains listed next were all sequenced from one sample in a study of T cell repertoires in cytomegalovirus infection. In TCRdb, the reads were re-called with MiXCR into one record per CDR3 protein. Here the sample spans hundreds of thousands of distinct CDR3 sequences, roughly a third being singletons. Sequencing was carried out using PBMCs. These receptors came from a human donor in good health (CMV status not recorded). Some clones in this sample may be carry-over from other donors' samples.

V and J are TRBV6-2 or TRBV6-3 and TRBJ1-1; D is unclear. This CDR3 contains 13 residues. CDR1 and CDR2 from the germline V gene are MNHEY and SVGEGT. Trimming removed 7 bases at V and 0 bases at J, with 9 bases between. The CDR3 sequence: CASKTDMNTEAFF. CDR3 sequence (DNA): TGTGCCAGCAAGACCGACATGAACACTGAAGCTTTCTTT.

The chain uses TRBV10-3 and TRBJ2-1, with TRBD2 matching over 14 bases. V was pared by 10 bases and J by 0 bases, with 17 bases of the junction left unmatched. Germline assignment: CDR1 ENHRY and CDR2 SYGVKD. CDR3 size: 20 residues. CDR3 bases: TGTGCCACCCTGGGACTAGCGGGGGCCTCGACCGGCAGCTCCTACAATGAGCAGTTCTTC. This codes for CATLGLAGASTGSSYNEQFF.

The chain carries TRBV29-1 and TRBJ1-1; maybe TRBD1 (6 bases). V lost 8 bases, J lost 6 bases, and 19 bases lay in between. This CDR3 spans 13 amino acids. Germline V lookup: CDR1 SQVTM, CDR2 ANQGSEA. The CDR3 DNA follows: TGCAGCACACATCGGGACATCGGGTCTGAAGCTTTCTTT. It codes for CSTHRDIGSEAFF. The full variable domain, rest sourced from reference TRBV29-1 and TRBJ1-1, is SAVISQKPSRDICQRGTSLTIQCQVDSQVTMMFWYRQQPGQSLTLIATANQGSEATYESGFVIDKFPISRPNLTFSTLTVSNMSPEDSSIYLCSTHRDIGSEAFFGQGTRLTVV.

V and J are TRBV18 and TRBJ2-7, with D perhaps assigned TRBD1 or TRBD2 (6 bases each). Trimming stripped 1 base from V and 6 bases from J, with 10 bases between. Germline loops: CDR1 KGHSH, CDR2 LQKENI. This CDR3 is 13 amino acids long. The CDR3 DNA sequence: TGTGCCAGCTCACCACATCCGGGGGCCGAGCAGTACTTC. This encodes CASSPHPGAEQYF.

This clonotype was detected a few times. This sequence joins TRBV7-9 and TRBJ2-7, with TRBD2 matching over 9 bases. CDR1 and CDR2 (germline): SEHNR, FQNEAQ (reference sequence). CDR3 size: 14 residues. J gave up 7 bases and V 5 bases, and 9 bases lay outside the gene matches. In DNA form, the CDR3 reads TGTGCCAGCAGCCCGAGCGGGGGGAAAAAGGAGCAGTACTTC. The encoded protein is CASSPSGGKKEQYF. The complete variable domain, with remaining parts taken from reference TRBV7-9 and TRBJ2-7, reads DTGVSQNPRHKITKRGQNVTFRCDPISEHNRLYWYRQTLGQGPEFLTYFQNEAQLEKSRLLSDRFSAERPKGSFSTLEIQRTEQGDSAMYLCASSPSGGKKEQYFGPGTRLTVT.

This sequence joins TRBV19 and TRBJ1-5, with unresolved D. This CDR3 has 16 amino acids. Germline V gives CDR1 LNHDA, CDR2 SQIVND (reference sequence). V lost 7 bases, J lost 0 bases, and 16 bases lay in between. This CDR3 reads CASTTVERYSNQPQHF. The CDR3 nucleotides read TGTGCCAGTACCACAGTTGAAAGATATAGCAATCAGCCCCAGCATTTT.

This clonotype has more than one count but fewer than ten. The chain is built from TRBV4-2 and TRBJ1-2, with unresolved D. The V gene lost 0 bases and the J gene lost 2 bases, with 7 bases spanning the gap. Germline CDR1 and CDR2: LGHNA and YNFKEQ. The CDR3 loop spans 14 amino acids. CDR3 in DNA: TGTGCCAGCAGCCAAGAACAAGAAAACTATGGCTACACCTTC. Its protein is CASSQEQENYGYTF.

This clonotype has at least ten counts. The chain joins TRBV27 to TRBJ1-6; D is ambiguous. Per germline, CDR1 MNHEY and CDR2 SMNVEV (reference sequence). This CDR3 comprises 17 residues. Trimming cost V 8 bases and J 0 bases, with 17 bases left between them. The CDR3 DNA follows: TGTGCCAGCCAATCTAAACCGATGAGCTCCTATAATTCACCCCTCCACTTT. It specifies CASQSKPMSSYNSPLHF.

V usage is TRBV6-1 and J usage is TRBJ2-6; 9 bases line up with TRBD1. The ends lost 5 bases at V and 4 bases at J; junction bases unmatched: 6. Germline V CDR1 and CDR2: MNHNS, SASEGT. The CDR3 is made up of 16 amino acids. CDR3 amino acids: CASSKGQGRGANVLTF. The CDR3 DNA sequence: TGTGCCAGCAGTAAGGGACAGGGAAGAGGGGCCAACGTCCTGACTTTC.

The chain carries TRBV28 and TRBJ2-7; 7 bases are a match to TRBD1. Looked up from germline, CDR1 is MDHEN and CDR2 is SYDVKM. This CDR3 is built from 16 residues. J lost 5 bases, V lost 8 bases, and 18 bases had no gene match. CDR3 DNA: TGTGCCAGCGGGGTCCTCCGGGACAGAGGGGCCAACGAGCAGTACTTC. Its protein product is CASGVLRDRGANEQYF.

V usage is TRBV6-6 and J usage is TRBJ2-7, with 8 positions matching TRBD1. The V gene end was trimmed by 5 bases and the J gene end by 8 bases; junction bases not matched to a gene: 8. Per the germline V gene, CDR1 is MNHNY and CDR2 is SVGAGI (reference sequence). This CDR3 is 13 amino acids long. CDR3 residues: CASSRAGGVQQYF. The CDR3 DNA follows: TGTGCCAGCAGTCGGGCAGGGGGCGTGCAGCAGTACTTC.

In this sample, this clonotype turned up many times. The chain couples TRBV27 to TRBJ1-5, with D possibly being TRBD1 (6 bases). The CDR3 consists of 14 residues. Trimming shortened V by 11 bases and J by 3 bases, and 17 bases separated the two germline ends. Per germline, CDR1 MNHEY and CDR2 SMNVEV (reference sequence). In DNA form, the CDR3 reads TGTGCCTCAAAAAAGGGGGTGGACAATCAGCCCCAGCATTTT. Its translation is CASKKGVDNQPQHF.

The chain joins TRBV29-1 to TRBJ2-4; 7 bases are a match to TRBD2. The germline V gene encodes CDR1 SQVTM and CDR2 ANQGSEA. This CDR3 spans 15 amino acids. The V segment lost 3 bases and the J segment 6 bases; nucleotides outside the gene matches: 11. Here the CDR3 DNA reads TGCAGCGTTGAGGGGGGGTCCCCCCAAAGAAACATTCAGTACTTC. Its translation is CSVEGGSPQRNIQYF.